The entry below gives a single T cell receptor beta chain sequence along with its context. Its antigen is as yet unknown. In germline, CDR1 is MNHEY, CDR2 SVGAGI. Between the trimmed V and J ends, which lost 6 bases and 4 bases, there was a span of 7 bases. The CDR3 length is 12 residues. The data were obtained in a study of cytomegalovirus exposure and HLA in healthy donors. Turning to the study itself: The 120 or so validation repertoires, a later analysis reported, used the same platform as the 666 first-cohort repertoires. Study-wide points: The study designated 150 to 200 TCR beta chains cytomegalovirus-associated.

Libraries were prepared by immunoSEQ multiplex PCR; TCRdb keeps only in-frame clonotypes and omits some of them. The sample records about 130,000 clones, 85% to 90% being singletons. The sequence came from a woman in her twenties or thirties in good health and CMV-seropositive. This sequence joins TRBV6-5 and TRBJ1-5; D gene uncertain. Sequencing was done on a sample of PBMCs. The CDR3 DNA is TGTGCCAGCAGGGGCAGGAATCAGCCCCAGCATTTT. It yields the protein CASRGRNQPQHF.